This passage covers 15 T cell receptor beta chains from one sample sequenced in a study of regulatory T cells in long-lasting Graves disease. Indicated time point: newly diagnosed GD, antithyroid drugs for less than 3 months. The TCR library was prepared using RNA isolated from PBMCs. Through Arm-PCR of CDR3 regions and iRepertoire HTBI primers, TCR beta libraries were built. TCRdb itself ran the multiplex PCR reads through MiXCR, one entry per CDR3 protein. The sample carries approximately 360,000 distinct CDR3 sequences, 10% to 15% recorded once. These data also formed part of another study, on T cells in Graves' hyperthyroidism and ophthalmopathy.

The starting material was peripheral blood mononuclear cells (PBMCs), obtained at new diagnosis, from a patient treated with antithyroid drugs. These receptors originate from a woman aged 18-29 years with Graves disease.

The chain's CDR3 is CASSSLNPNPDRHTEAFF. The CDR3 coding sequence is TGTGCCAGCAGCTCACTAAACCCTAACCCGGACAGACACACTGAAGCTTTCTTT. The chain joins TRBV7-9 to TRBJ1-1; a weak D match, TRBD1 (6 bases). The V end lost 4 bases, the J end lost 3 bases, and 24 bases lay between the germline ends. Germline V lookup: CDR1 SEHNR, CDR2 FQNEAQ (reference sequence). This CDR3 comprises 18 residues.

Details on this clonotype: A junction end diverges from the germline sequence, so it may reflect a read error. The genes are TRBV5-5 and TRBJ2-2; D might be TRBD2 (5 bases). Germline V gene lookup returns CDR1 SGHKS and CDR2 YYEKEE (reference sequence). This CDR3 has 14 residues. CDR3 in DNA: TGTGCCAGCAGCTTGGTCGGTTCCACCGGGGAGCTGCTTTTT. Translating it yields CASSLVGSTGELLF.

This clonotype was recorded many times. The chain has TRBV7-9 and TRBJ2-5; 9 bases map to TRBD2. From germline, CDR1 is SEHNR and CDR2 FQNEAQ (reference sequence). The CDR3 is 15 amino acids. V was clipped by 1 base and J by 5 bases; unmatched bases: 5. The CDR3 is CASSLDAGGPETQYF. In DNA, the CDR3 is TGTGCCAGCAGCTTAGACGCGGGAGGGCCGGAGACCCAGTACTTC.

The sample holds many counts of this clonotype. The chain uses TRBV12-3 or TRBV12-4 and TRBJ2-4; D ambiguous. The ends were cut back, 3 bases at V and 10 bases at J, with 10 bases in the middle. The CDR3 is 12 residues long. The CDR3 DNA sequence: TGTGCCAGCAGTTTGCTTAAGCTAATTCAGTACTTC. Residues: CASSLLKLIQYF.

The table lists this clonotype with many counts. V gene TRBV27 combines with J gene TRBJ1-5; D is unresolved. The V end lost 4 bases, the J end lost 3 bases, and 7 bases lay between the germline ends. The V gene's germline CDR1 is MNHEY and CDR2 SMNVEV (reference sequence). This CDR3 contains 13 residues. The CDR3 is CASSSDFNQPQHF. For the CDR3, the DNA is TGTGCCAGCAGTTCGGATTTCAATCAGCCCCAGCATTTT.

Many counts were recorded for this clonotype. The rearrangement links TRBV7-3 to TRBJ2-1; maybe TRBD2 (7 bases). The germline CDR1 and CDR2 sequences are SGHTA and FQGTGA. CDR3 size: 24 residues. V was trimmed by 1 base and J by 3 bases, leaving 37 bases between them. The CDR3 loop reads CASSLIRLYVGGVDEERGYNEQFF. CDR3 DNA: TGTGCCAGCAGCTTAATCCGGCTCTATGTAGGGGGGGTTGATGAGGAACGGGGCTACAATGAGCAGTTCTTC.

V is TRBV20-1 and J is TRBJ2-7, with D unresolved. Trimming pared 8 bases from V and 6 bases from J, leaving 8 bases between. Germline values: CDR1 DFQATT, CDR2 SNEGSKA (reference sequence). The CDR3 consists of 9 residues. The CDR3 coding sequence is TGCAGTCCCTTGGGCGAGCAGTACTTC. It specifies CSPLGEQYF.

This clonotype was found many times. V gene TRBV6-1 combines with J gene TRBJ2-7; 7 positions agree with TRBD1. V shed 4 bases and J 6 bases; nucleotides not matched to a gene: 12. There are 15 residues in the CDR3. Looked up from germline, CDR1 is MNHNS and CDR2 is SASEGT. The CDR3 loop is CASSAPTGSFAEQYF. Here the CDR3 DNA reads TGTGCCAGCAGTGCCCCGACAGGGTCGTTTGCCGAGCAGTACTTC.

The sample holds many counts of this clonotype. The chain uses TRBV6-2 or TRBV6-3 and TRBJ2-4, with D tentatively TRBD2 (5 bases). CDR1 and CDR2 (germline): MNHEY, SVGEGT. CDR3 length: 14 residues. V lost 2 bases to trimming and J lost 10 bases, with 15 bases between them. The CDR3 DNA reads as TGTGCCAGCAGTTACAACGTGGAGGTTACGATTCAGTACTTC. It codes for CASSYNVEVTIQYF.

About this clonotype itself: A far larger clone is just one base off, so this is likely a read error. The chain combines TRBV6-2 or TRBV6-3 with TRBJ2-2; D not certain. The CDR3 totals 11 residues. Germline values: CDR1 MNHEY, CDR2 SVGEGT. CDR3 sequence: CGSSYAGELFF. For the CDR3, the DNA is TGTGGCAGCAGTTATGCCGGGGAGCTGTTTTTT.

This chain connects TRBV4-1 to TRBJ2-6, with D maybe TRBD1 (5 bases). CDR1 is MGHRA, CDR2 YSYEKL, per germline. Trimming took 4 bases from V and 0 from J, leaving 13 bases between them. CDR3 size: 17 residues. CDR3 residues: CASSRSNQGSGANVLTF. DNA of the CDR3: TGCGCCAGCAGCCGCAGTAACCAGGGCTCTGGGGCCAACGTCCTGACTTTC.

At least ten counts were recorded for this clonotype. V usage is TRBV4-1 and J usage is TRBJ1-5; D unclear. V was cut by 0 bases and J by 7 bases, with 13 bases left in between. Per germline, CDR1 MGHRA and CDR2 YSYEKL. The CDR3 covers 15 residues. In nucleotides, the CDR3 is TGCGCCAGCAGCCAAGAGGTCACCACAGAACAGCCCCAGCATTTT. Its protein product is CASSQEVTTEQPQHF.

This clonotype was seen repeatedly, ten times or more. V and J are TRBV5-1 and TRBJ2-7; unclear D gene. The V gene lost 0 bases and the J gene lost 2 bases, with 12 bases spanning the gap. Germline values: CDR1 SGHRS, CDR2 YFSETQ. The CDR3 covers 15 residues. The CDR3 sequence: CASSLGGVGPYEQYF. The CDR3 region has the DNA TGCGCCAGCAGCTTGGGAGGAGTAGGACCCTACGAGCAGTACTTC.

This clonotype has a handful of counts. The CDR3 DNA sequence: TGTGCCAGCAGTTTTGAGAGAAACACTGAAGCTTTCTTT. As protein: CASSFERNTEAFF. The chain joins TRBV12-3 or TRBV12-4 to TRBJ1-1; D unresolved. This CDR3 has 13 residues. V lost 3 bases and J lost 2, with 7 bases in between.

This clonotype showed up many times. The chain couples TRBV28 to TRBJ1-1; D perhaps matches TRBD1 (6 bases). CDR1 and CDR2 (germline): MDHEN, SYDVKM. V lost 6 bases to trimming and J lost 1 base, with 12 bases between them. The CDR3 spans 14 residues. CDR3 sequence (DNA): TGTGCCAGCAGGACGGACAGACCGAACACTGAAGCTTTCTTT. This sequence encodes CASRTDRPNTEAFF.